The rows below give T cell receptor beta chains drawn from one sample of a study of regulatory T cells in long-lasting Graves disease. TCRdb independently ran MiXCR on the multiplex PCR reads; one entry per CDR3 protein. The sample has about 620,000 distinct CDR3 sequences, less than 20% seen once. These data were also filed under a second study, of T cells in Graves' hyperthyroidism and ophthalmopathy.

The material sequenced was peripheral blood mononuclear cells (PBMCs), taken at new diagnosis, from a patient treated with antithyroid drugs. The receptors originated from a woman aged 30 to 39 with Graves disease. Both conserved end residues are part of each CDR3. A D gene is named only where the DNA matches it firmly. Clone size appears in some rows only: once, few, many, or a class for an expanded clone.

TRBJ2-3 | many | . | TRBV7-9 | CASSPAPFGTDTQYF | TGTGCCAGCAGCCCCGCCCCCTTCGGGACAGATACGCAGTATTTT
TRBJ2-1 | many | TRBD2 | TRBV6-2/TRBV6-3 | CARVRLAAQESRNEQFF | TGTGCCAGAGTAAGACTAGCGGCCCAGGAAAGTCGCAATGAGCAGTTCTTC
TRBJ1-1 | . | . | TRBV19 | CASSTSGIMNTEAFF | TGTGCCAGTAGTACGTCAGGCATAATGAACACTGAAGCTTTCTTT
TRBJ1-5 | many | . | TRBV15 | CASQVSVGNQPQHF | TGTGCCTCACAGGTTTCCGTTGGGAATCAGCCCCAGCATTTT
TRBJ2-3 | few | . | TRBV29-1 | CSVRGDGGGGDTQYF | TGCAGCGTCCGAGGGGATGGGGGAGGAGGAGATACGCAGTATTTT
TRBJ1-4 | . | . | TRBV7-9 | CASSSRQVATNEKLFF | TGTGCCAGCAGCTCACGACAGGTCGCAACTAATGAAAAACTGTTTTTT
TRBJ2-4 | . | TRBD2 | TRBV20-1 | CSASQGLAEKNIQYF | TGCAGTGCTAGCCAGGGACTAGCGGAAAAAAACATTCAGTACTTC
TRBJ2-7 | many | . | TRBV27 | CASSGGATYEQYF | TGTGCCAGCAGCGGCGGGGCCACCTACGAGCAGTACTTC
TRBJ2-7 | many | TRBD2 | TRBV9 | CASSRSGSGYEQYF | TGTGCCAGCAGCCGTAGCGGGAGTGGGTACGAGCAGTACTTC
TRBJ1-1 | once | TRBD1 | TRBV20-1 | CSAARTGATEAFF | TGCAGTGCTGCGAGGACAGGGGCCACTGAAGCTTTCTTT
TRBJ2-3 | many | . | TRBV5-1 | CASRLDWTSTDTQYF | TGCGCCAGCAGGTTGGACTGGACGTCCACAGATACGCAGTATTTT
TRBJ2-2 | . | . | TRBV3-1 | CASSQAYRDGGELFF | TGTGCCAGCAGCCAAGCCTACAGGGATGGCGGGGAGCTGTTTTTT
TRBJ1-2 | many | . | TRBV28 | CASSLQSGNYGYTF | TGTGCCAGCAGTTTACAATCCGGGAACTATGGCTACACCTTC
TRBJ1-1 | many | . | TRBV28 | CASSQIQGYTEAFF | TGTGCCAGCAGTCAAATACAGGGCTACACTGAAGCTTTCTTT
TRBJ1-6 | . | . | TRBV30 | CAWSGQYNSPLHF | TGTGCCTGGAGTGGCCAGTATAATTCACCCCTCCACTTT
TRBJ2-1 | . | TRBD2 | TRBV5-1 | CASSLLAGALDEQFF | TGCGCCAGCAGCTTACTAGCGGGAGCGTTGGATGAGCAGTTCTTC
TRBJ2-1 | many | . | TRBV5-1 | CASSLLASYNEQFF | TGCGCCAGCAGCTTGCTAGCCAGCTACAATGAGCAGTTCTTC
TRBJ1-4 | many | . | TRBV27 | CASSLRRGTNEKLFF | TGTGCCAGCAGTTTGCGGAGGGGGACTAATGAAAAACTGTTTTTT
TRBJ2-3 | . | TRBD2 | TRBV25-1 | CASSVGLAALGDTQYF | TGTGCCAGCAGCGTAGGACTAGCGGCCCTGGGGGATACGCAGTATTTT
TRBJ1-2 | few | . | TRBV2 | CASSVDHENYGYTF | TGTGCCAGCAGTGTTGATCACGAGAACTATGGCTACACCTTC
TRBJ2-3 | many | . | TRBV13 | CASSQAPAPDTQYF | TGTGCCAGCAGCCAGGCCCCTGCCCCAGATACGCAGTATTTT
TRBJ1-5 | . | . | TRBV6-1 | CASSDRQTGNQPQHF | TGTGCCAGCAGTGATCGACAGACGGGCAATCAGCCCCAGCATTTT
TRBJ2-7 | many | TRBD2 | TRBV28 | CASSPRLAGSYEQYF | TGTGCCAGCAGTCCCCGACTAGCGGGTTCCTACGAGCAGTACTTC
TRBJ1-4 | many | . | TRBV3-1 | CASSLEGGKLFF | TGTGCCAGCAGCCTCGAGGGGGGAAAACTGTTTTTT
TRBJ2-7 | few | TRBD2 | TRBV3-1 | CASSQGGGRQYF | TGTGCCAGCAGCCAAGGCGGGGGTCGGCAGTACTTC
TRBJ1-2 | . | . | TRBV20-1 | CSDRSGQRPNYGYTF | TGCAGCGACAGATCTGGACAGCGCCCTAACTATGGCTACACCTTC
TRBJ2-7 | . | . | TRBV19 | CASSAQQDYEQYF | TGTGCCAGTAGCGCCCAACAGGATTACGAGCAGTACTTC
TRBJ2-2 | few | . | TRBV20-1 | CSAREPDLGTGELFF | TGCAGTGCTAGAGAGCCTGATCTCGGGACCGGGGAGCTGTTTTTT
TRBJ2-7 | . | . | TRBV15 | CATSKKGPNEQYF | TGTGCCACCAGCAAAAAAGGGCCTAACGAGCAGTACTTC
TRBJ2-2 | once | . | TRBV7-3 | CASGGIKGELFF | TGTGCCAGCGGGGGGATTAAAGGGGAGCTGTTTTTT
TRBJ1-2 | once | . | TRBV6-1 | CASSPPSGGIGYTF | TGTGCCAGCAGCCCCCCCTCTGGGGGCATTGGCTACACCTTC
TRBJ2-6 | . | TRBD2 | TRBV7-2 | CASSLGLAASSGANVLTF | TGTGCCAGCAGCCTGGGACTAGCGGCAAGCTCTGGGGCCAACGTCCTGACTTTC
TRBJ2-7 | once | . | TRBV9 | CASSVEGKYEQYF | TGTGCCAGCAGCGTAGAGGGTAAATACGAGCAGTACTTC
TRBJ1-4 | many | . | TRBV6-1 | CASTLSDGATNEKLFF | TGTGCCAGCACCCTATCCGACGGAGCAACTAATGAAAAACTGTTTTTT
TRBJ1-5 | many | TRBD1 | TRBV28 | CASSFDRESDQPQHF | TGTGCCAGCAGTTTCGACAGGGAGTCCGATCAGCCCCAGCATTTT
TRBJ2-7 | many | . | TRBV28 | CASSLPTVGYEQYF | TGTGCCAGCAGTTTACCCACAGTGGGCTACGAGCAGTACTTC
TRBJ2-5 | . | . | TRBV5-1 | CASRPPGGETQYF | TGCGCCAGCCGCCCCCCGGGCGGGGAGACCCAGTACTTC
TRBJ2-2 | many | . | TRBV27 | CAKKPGHGNTGELFF | TGTGCCAAGAAGCCGGGACACGGGAACACCGGGGAGCTGTTTTTT
TRBJ1-5 | few | TRBD1 | TRBV20-1 | CSAPGQGGQPQHF | TGCAGTGCTCCGGGACAGGGAGGCCAGCCCCAGCATTTT
TRBJ2-3 | many | TRBD2 | TRBV2 | CASSLPSGRRDTQYF | TGTGCCAGCAGTTTACCTAGCGGGAGAAGGGATACGCAGTATTTT
TRBJ1-5 | many | . | TRBV2 | CASTPEVGLNQPQHF | TGTGCCAGCACCCCGGAGGTAGGGCTCAATCAGCCCCAGCATTTT
TRBJ2-7 | . | . | TRBV4-1 | CASSQGGGFPYEQYF | TGCGCCAGCAGCCAAGGTGGGGGGTTCCCCTACGAGCAGTACTTC
TRBJ2-1 | few | . | TRBV20-1 | CSATGSSPRNEQFF | TGCAGTGCTACCGGGAGTTCGCCGCGCAATGAGCAGTTCTTC
TRBJ2-1 | . | TRBD2 | TRBV28 | CASSSSSGGSFNEQFF | TGTGCCAGCAGTTCATCTAGCGGGGGGTCCTTCAATGAGCAGTTCTTC
TRBJ2-3 | . | . | TRBV3-1 | CASSPRLSPDTQYF | TGTGCCAGCAGCCCCAGACTCAGCCCGGATACGCAGTATTTT
TRBJ1-6 | . | TRBD1 | TRBV12-3/TRBV12-4 | CASSLGTGGLHF | TGTGCCAGCAGCTTAGGGACAGGGGGTCTCCACTTT
TRBJ1-1 | once | . | TRBV28 | CASRTRGGNTEAFF | TGTGCCAGCAGAACTCGGGGTGGGAACACTGAAGCTTTCTTT
TRBJ2-1 | many | . | TRBV2 | CASSGELSSYNEQFF | TGTGCCAGCAGTGGTGAACTAAGCTCCTACAATGAGCAGTTCTTC
TRBJ2-2 | few | . | TRBV6-5 | CASSYWGTQNTGELFF | TGTGCCAGCAGTTACTGGGGGACACAGAACACCGGGGAGCTGTTTTTT
TRBJ2-7 | . | . | TRBV29-1 | CSVVGLTYEQYF | TGCAGCGTTGTGGGGCTCACCTACGAGCAGTACTTC
TRBJ2-2 | . | . | TRBV19 | CASSIRQPSKSNTGELFF | TGTGCCAGTAGTATCAGGCAGCCCAGCAAATCGAACACCGGGGAGCTGTTTTTT
TRBJ1-2 | few | . | TRBV12-3/TRBV12-4 | CASRSYGYIF | TGTGCCAGCAGAAGCTATGGCTACATCTTC
TRBJ1-4 | many | . | TRBV6-5 | CASSYISGYSFEKLFF | TGTGCCAGCAGTTACATCTCGGGGTACAGTTTCGAAAAACTGTTTTTT
TRBJ2-5 | once | . | TRBV11-2 | CASSLEGSPGAQYF | TGTGCCAGCAGCTTAGAGGGTTCTCCGGGGGCCCAGTACTTC
TRBJ2-7 | . | TRBD2 | TRBV3-1 | CASSRGLAGGLIRDEQYF | TGTGCCAGCAGCCGAGGACTAGCGGGAGGCCTGATTCGCGACGAGCAGTACTTC
TRBJ1-2 | many | . | TRBV28 | CASSLRTAGYTF | TGTGCCAGCAGTCTCCGGACAGCGGGCTACACCTTC
TRBJ2-1 | . | . | TRBV9 | CASSAEPNNEQFF | TGTGCCAGCAGCGCGGAGCCGAACAATGAGCAGTTCTTC
TRBJ2-6 | many | . | TRBV28 | CASNLQGSGANVLTF | TGTGCCAGCAACTTACAGGGCTCTGGGGCCAACGTCCTGACTTTC
TRBJ1-1 | few | . | TRBV3-1 | CASTRLSSTEAFF | TGTGCCAGCACCCGTCTGAGCTCCACTGAAGCTTTCTTT
TRBJ1-1 | many | . | TRBV6-9 | CASSYDRLNTEAFF | TGTGCCAGCAGTTACGACAGACTGAACACTGAAGCTTTCTTT